This is a list of T cell receptor beta chains from one sample in a study of T cells after yellow fever vaccination. MiXCR, applied by TCRdb to the 5' RACE reads, yields one record per CDR3 protein. This table has about 99,000 distinct CDR3 sequences, roughly 5.2% appearing once. Sequences were derived from CD8+ T cells sorted from PBMCs, sampled 10 days after the yellow fever booster vaccination. The receptors here all came from a man younger than 35 who received the YFV17D yellow fever vaccine. The CDR3 runs from the conserved cysteine through the conserved F or W. Fields, in order: J gene, clone size, D gene, V gene, CDR3 protein, CDR3 DNA. The D gene is left open where the match is weak. Clone size is stated in some rows and not others, as once, few, many or a class when expanded.

J: TRBJ2-5
size: few
D: TRBD2
V: TRBV28
CDR3: CASSLVTAGGETQYF
DNA: TGTGCCAGCAGTTTGGTGACCGCGGGGGGGGAGACCCAGTACTTC

J: TRBJ2-1
size: NA
D: NA
V: TRBV29-1
CDR3: CSVGAEWGTGGSYNEQFF
DNA: TGCAGCGTTGGCGCTGAATGGGGGACCGGGGGCTCCTACAATGAGCAGTTCTTC

J: TRBJ2-1
size: NA
D: TRBD1
V: TRBV7-8
CDR3: CASSPGQGSQHEQFF
DNA: TGTGCCAGCAGCCCAGGACAGGGGAGTCAACATGAGCAGTTCTTC

J: TRBJ1-5
size: NA
D: NA
V: TRBV7-7
CDR3: CASVTGSISNQPQHF
DNA: TGTGCTAGCGTAACAGGGTCGATTAGCAATCAGCCCCAGCATTTT

J: TRBJ2-2
size: few
D: TRBD2
V: TRBV2
CDR3: CASTAEGGLAGAHGELFF
DNA: TGTGCCAGCACCGCCGAGGGGGGACTAGCGGGGGCACACGGGGAGCTGTTTTTT

J: TRBJ2-7
size: once
D: TRBD1
V: TRBV29-1
CDR3: CSATGTGGINEQYF
DNA: TGCAGCGCCACCGGGACAGGGGGCATAAACGAGCAGTACTTC

J: TRBJ2-1
size: many
D: TRBD2
V: TRBV3-1
CDR3: CASSSGSGGTYNEQFF
DNA: TGTGCCAGCAGCTCAGGTAGCGGGGGGACTTACAATGAGCAGTTCTTC

J: TRBJ2-2
size: few
D: NA
V: TRBV4-3
CDR3: CASSQRGPAMRTGELFF
DNA: TGCGCCAGCAGCCAACGAGGGCCGGCAATGCGAACCGGGGAGCTGTTTTTT

J: TRBJ2-1
size: few
D: TRBD1
V: TRBV4-1
CDR3: CASSQERTGYNEQFF
DNA: TGCGCCAGCAGCCAAGAGAGGACAGGGTACAATGAGCAGTTCTTC

J: TRBJ1-1
size: many
D: NA
V: TRBV7-8
CDR3: CASSQYLMNTEAFF
DNA: TGTGCCAGCAGCCAGTACCTGATGAACACTGAAGCTTTCTTT

J: TRBJ2-3
size: NA
D: TRBD1
V: TRBV12-3/TRBV12-4
CDR3: CASSLYATGADTQYF
DNA: TGTGCCAGCAGTTTATACGCGACAGGGGCAGATACGCAGTATTTT

J: TRBJ2-1
size: NA
D: TRBD1
V: TRBV7-3
CDR3: CASSLGQGAGNEQFF
DNA: TGTGCCAGCAGCTTAGGGCAGGGGGCTGGGAATGAGCAGTTCTTC

J: TRBJ2-2
size: few
D: NA
V: TRBV7-9
CDR3: CASSLEYNTGELFF
DNA: TGTGCCAGCAGCTTAGAGTATAACACCGGGGAGCTGTTTTTT

J: TRBJ2-5
size: few
D: NA
V: TRBV7-8
CDR3: CASSLHTGKETQYF
DNA: TGTGCCAGCAGCTTACATACAGGGAAAGAGACCCAGTACTTC

J: TRBJ2-2
size: few
D: NA
V: TRBV5-4
CDR3: CASSLELAGELFF
DNA: TGTGCCAGCAGCTTGGAGCTAGCGGGGGAGCTGTTTTTT

J: TRBJ1-1
size: NA
D: TRBD1
V: TRBV2
CDR3: CATSLNRGLNTEAFF
DNA: TGTGCCACTTCCCTGAACAGGGGGCTGAACACTGAAGCTTTCTTT

J: TRBJ2-1
size: NA
D: NA
V: TRBV7-3
CDR3: CASSSPSGEQFF
DNA: TGTGCCAGCTCGTCCCCGTCCGGCGAGCAGTTCTTC

J: TRBJ1-4
size: few
D: TRBD1
V: TRBV20-1
CDR3: CSARIRGGREKLFF
DNA: TGCAGTGCTAGGATCAGGGGGGGACGGGAAAAACTGTTTTTT

J: TRBJ1-4
size: many
D: NA
V: TRBV4-3
CDR3: CASSQDRGEAGEKLFF
DNA: TGCGCCAGCAGCCAAGATCGGGGAGAGGCCGGAGAAAAACTGTTTTTT

J: TRBJ2-7
size: many
D: TRBD1
V: TRBV5-6
CDR3: CASSDRDRTYEQYF
DNA: TGTGCCAGCAGCGACCGGGACAGAACCTACGAGCAGTACTTC

J: TRBJ1-4
size: many
D: NA
V: TRBV12-3/TRBV12-4
CDR3: CASSLGTGVVEKLFF
DNA: TGTGCCAGCAGTCTCGGGACGGGGGTAGTTGAAAAACTGTTTTTT

J: TRBJ2-1
size: NA
D: TRBD2
V: TRBV7-2
CDR3: CASSVTSGGDEQFF
DNA: TGTGCCAGCAGCGTTACTAGCGGGGGCGATGAGCAGTTCTTC

J: TRBJ2-2
size: few
D: TRBD1
V: TRBV29-1
CDR3: CSVESGGDTGELFF
DNA: TGCAGCGTTGAATCAGGGGGCGACACCGGGGAGCTGTTTTTT

J: TRBJ1-2
size: NA
D: NA
V: TRBV6-5
CDR3: CASSYGRKVDGYTF
DNA: TGTGCCAGCAGTTACGGCAGGAAGGTCGATGGCTACACCTTC

J: TRBJ2-5
size: few
D: NA
V: TRBV7-9
CDR3: CASSFVAIEETQYF
DNA: TGTGCCAGCAGCTTTGTAGCGATCGAAGAGACCCAGTACTTC

J: TRBJ2-3
size: few
D: NA
V: TRBV5-1
CDR3: CASSPPRGLVNTQYF
DNA: TGCGCCAGCAGCCCACCCAGGGGATTGGTAAATACGCAGTATTTT

J: TRBJ2-3
size: many
D: NA
V: TRBV7-9
CDR3: CASRTAPSASTDTQYF
DNA: TGTGCCAGCAGGACAGCCCCAAGTGCTAGCACAGATACGCAGTATTTT

J: TRBJ2-5
size: NA
D: TRBD1
V: TRBV10-1
CDR3: CASSLDRDETQYF
DNA: TGCGCCAGCAGTCTGGACAGGGACGAGACCCAGTACTTC

J: TRBJ2-2
size: many
D: NA
V: TRBV7-8
CDR3: CASSLPKLPRSGAGELFF
DNA: TGTGCCAGCAGCTTGCCCAAGCTGCCTAGGTCGGGTGCCGGGGAGCTGTTTTTT